This T cell receptor (beta chain) appears in the sequencing data of a study of T-cell reconstitution after alpha-beta-depleted transplantation in children. Points from the study as a whole: After transplant, at about two months, alpha-beta T cells were reportedly derived from several hundred expanded graft clones.

Preparation of the TCRbeta library used unique molecular identifiers. TCRdb re-derived calls from the PCR reads in MiXCR, one entry per CDR3 protein. The top ten hold 0.79% of the sample, which has hundreds of thousands of distinct CDR3 sequences, about an eighth seen once. Germline CDR1 and CDR2: SGDLS and YYNGEE. The CDR3 has 14 residues. The V end lost 4 bases, the J end lost 5 bases, and 15 bases lay between the germline ends. On this clonotype: The antigen is undetermined.

The chain uses TRBV9 and TRBJ2-5; possibly TRBD2 for D (5 bases). This TCR derives from a girl aged 2-10 years with congenital amegakaryocytic thrombocytopenia, due to receive a stem cell transplant. The material was PBMCs, obtained before TCRalphabeta/CD19-depleted stem cell transplant. In DNA, the CDR3 is TGTGCCAGCAGCTCTAACGGGGTAGGGGAGACCCAGTACTTC. Encoded protein: CASSSNGVGETQYF.